This T cell receptor (beta chain) was recovered during a study of CD8 T cells in ankylosing spondylitis. General study points: Disease-linked clones were found to be CD8+ and relatively rare in peripheral blood.

TCRdb processed the 5' RACE reads anew with MiXCR; each CDR3 protein has one entry. Of around 300,000 distinct CDR3 sequences in the sample, around a tenth are singletons; the top ten hold about 10%. Unmatched junction bases numbered 3, after V lost 5 bases and J lost 3 bases. Germline V CDR1 and CDR2: SNHLY, FYNNEI. This CDR3 is built from 13 residues. Regarding this clonotype: The antigen remains undetermined.

The sequencing input was blood, either unsorted or a sorted T cell fraction (not recorded which). The source of this sequence is a female donor with ankylosing spondylitis or in good health (not recorded which). V and J are TRBV2 and TRBJ1-1; 7 nucleotides line up with TRBD1. The CDR3 DNA is TGTGCCAGCAGTAGGGACAGTGACACTGAAGCTTTCTTT. Its protein product is CASSRDSDTEAFF.